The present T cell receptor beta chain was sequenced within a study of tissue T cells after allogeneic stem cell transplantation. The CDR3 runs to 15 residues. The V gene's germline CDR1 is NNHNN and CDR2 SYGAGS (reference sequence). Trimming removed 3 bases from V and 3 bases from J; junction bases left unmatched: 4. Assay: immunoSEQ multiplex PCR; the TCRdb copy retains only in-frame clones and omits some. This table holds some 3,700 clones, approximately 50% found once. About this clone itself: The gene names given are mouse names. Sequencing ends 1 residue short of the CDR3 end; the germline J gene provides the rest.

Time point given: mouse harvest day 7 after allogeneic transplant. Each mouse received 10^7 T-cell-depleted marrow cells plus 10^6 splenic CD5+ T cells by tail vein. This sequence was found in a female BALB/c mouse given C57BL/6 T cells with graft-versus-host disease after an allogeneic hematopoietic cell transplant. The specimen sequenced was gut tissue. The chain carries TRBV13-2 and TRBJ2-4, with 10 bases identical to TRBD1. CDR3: CASGGDRGRQNTLYF. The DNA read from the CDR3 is TGTGCCAGCGGTGGGGACAGGGGAAGGCAAAACACCTTGTAC.